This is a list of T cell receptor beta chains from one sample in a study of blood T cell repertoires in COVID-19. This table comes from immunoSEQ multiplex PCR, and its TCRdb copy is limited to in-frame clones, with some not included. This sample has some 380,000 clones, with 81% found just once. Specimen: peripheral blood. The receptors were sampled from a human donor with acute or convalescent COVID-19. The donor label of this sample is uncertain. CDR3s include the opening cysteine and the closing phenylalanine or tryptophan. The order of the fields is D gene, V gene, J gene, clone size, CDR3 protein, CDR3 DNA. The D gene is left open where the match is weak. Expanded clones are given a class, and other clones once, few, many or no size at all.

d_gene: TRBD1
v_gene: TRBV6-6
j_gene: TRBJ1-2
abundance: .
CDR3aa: CASSDRGNYGYTF
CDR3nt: TGTGCCAGCAGTGACAGGGGGAACTATGGCTACACCTTC

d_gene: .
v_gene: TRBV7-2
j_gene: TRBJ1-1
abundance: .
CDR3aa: CASSHGGAPSMNTEAFF
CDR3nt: TGTGCCAGCAGCCACGGGGGGGCCCCCTCCATGAACACTGAAGCTTTCTTT

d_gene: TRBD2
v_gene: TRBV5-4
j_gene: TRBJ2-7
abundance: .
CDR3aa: CASSTTTSGSYEQYF
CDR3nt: TGTGCCAGCAGCACGACGACTAGCGGCTCCTACGAGCAGTACTTC

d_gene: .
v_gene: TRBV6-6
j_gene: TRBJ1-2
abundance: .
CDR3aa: CASSYSGRANYGYTF
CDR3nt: TGTGCCAGCAGTTACTCGGGCAGGGCAAATTATGGCTACACCTTC

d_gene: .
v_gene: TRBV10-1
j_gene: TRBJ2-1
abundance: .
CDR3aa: CASSETAYNEQFF
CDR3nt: TGCGCCAGCAGTGAGACAGCCTACAATGAGCAGTTCTTC

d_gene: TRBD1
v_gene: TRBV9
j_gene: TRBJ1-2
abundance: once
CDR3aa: CASSGTGGADYGYTF
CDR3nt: TGTGCCAGCAGCGGTACAGGGGGCGCTGACTATGGCTACACCTTC

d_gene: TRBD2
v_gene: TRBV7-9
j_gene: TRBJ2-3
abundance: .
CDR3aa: CASSPSGASGGYTQYF
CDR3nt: TGTGCCAGCAGCCCTAGCGGGGCTAGCGGGGGATATACGCAGTATTTT

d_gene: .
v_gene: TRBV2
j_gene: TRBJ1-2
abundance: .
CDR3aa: CAITWWTEINYGYTF
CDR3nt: TGTGCCATCACATGGTGGACAGAGATTAACTATGGCTACACCTTC

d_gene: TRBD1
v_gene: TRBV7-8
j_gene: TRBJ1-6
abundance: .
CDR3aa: CASSPRTGGSYNSPLHF
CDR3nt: TGTGCCAGCAGCCCCAGGACAGGGGGTTCCTATAATTCACCCCTCCACTTT

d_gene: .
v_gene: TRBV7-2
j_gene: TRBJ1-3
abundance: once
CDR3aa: CASSLAGGTGNTIYF
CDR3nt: TGTGCCAGCAGCTTAGCAGGAGGAACTGGAAACACCATATATTTT

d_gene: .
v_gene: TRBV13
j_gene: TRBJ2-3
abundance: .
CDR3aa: CASSLPADTQYF
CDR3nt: TGTGCCAGCAGCTTACCTGCAGATACGCAGTATTTT

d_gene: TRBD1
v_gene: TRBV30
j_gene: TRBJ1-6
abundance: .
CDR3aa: CAWSGTVNSPLHF
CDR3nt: TGTGCCTGGAGCGGGACAGTTAATTCACCCCTCCACTTT

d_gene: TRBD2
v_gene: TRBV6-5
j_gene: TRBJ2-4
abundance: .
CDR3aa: CACTSGDAKNIQYF
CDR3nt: TGTGCCTGCACTAGCGGGGATGCCAAAAACATTCAGTACTTC

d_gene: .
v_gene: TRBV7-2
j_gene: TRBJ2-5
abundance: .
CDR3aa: CASSFRGETQYF
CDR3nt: TGTGCCAGCAGCTTTAGGGGAGAGACCCAGTACTTC

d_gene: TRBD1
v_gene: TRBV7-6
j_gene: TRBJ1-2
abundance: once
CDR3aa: CASSLAPQGVGYGYTF
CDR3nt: TGTGCCAGCAGCTTAGCGCCACAGGGGGTAGGCTATGGCTACACCTTC

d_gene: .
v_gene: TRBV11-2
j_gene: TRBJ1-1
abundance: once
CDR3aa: CASSLHRNTEAFF
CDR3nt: TGTGCCAGCAGCTTACACAGGAACACTGAAGCTTTCTTT

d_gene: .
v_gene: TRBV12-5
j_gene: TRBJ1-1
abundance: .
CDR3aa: CASGFTPDSPAFF
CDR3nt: TGTGCTAGTGGTTTTACCCCCGACTCGCCAGCTTTCTTT

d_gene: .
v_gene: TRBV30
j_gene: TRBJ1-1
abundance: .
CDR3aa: CAWSARGSTEAFF
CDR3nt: TGTGCCTGGAGTGCCAGGGGAAGCACTGAAGCTTTCTTT

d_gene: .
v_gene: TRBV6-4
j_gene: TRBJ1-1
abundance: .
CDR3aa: CASSDSLDSTEAFF
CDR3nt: TGTGCCAGCAGTGACTCCCTGGACAGCACTGAAGCTTTCTTT

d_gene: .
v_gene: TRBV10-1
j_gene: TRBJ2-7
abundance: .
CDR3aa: CASSESGGLAEQYF
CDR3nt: TGCGCCAGCAGTGAGTCTGGGGGACTTGCCGAGCAGTACTTC

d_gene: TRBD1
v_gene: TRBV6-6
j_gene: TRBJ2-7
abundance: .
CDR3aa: CASTDAGTGAYEQYF
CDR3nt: TGTGCCAGCACCGACGCCGGGACAGGGGCGTACGAGCAGTACTTC

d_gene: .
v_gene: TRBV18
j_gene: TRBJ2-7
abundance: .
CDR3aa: CASSPHPYEQYF
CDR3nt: TGTGCCAGCTCACCACATCCGTACGAGCAGTACTTC

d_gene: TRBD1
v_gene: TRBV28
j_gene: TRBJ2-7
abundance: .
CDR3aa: CASRSVRDRGHYEQYF
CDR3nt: TGTGCCAGCAGATCCGTCCGGGACAGGGGGCACTACGAGCAGTACTTC

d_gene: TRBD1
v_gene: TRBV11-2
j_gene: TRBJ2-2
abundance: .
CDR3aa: CASSRLSDRVGAGELFF
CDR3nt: TGTGCCAGCAGCCGCCTCTCGGACAGGGTGGGAGCCGGGGAGCTGTTTTTT

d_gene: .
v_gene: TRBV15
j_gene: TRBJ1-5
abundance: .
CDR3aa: CATSREEGRGYQPQHF
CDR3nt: TGTGCCACCAGCAGAGAGGAAGGCCGGGGGTATCAGCCCCAGCATTTT

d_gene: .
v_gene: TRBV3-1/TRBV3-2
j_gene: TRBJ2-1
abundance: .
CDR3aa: CASSQDRRGPNEQFF
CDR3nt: TGTGCCAGCAGCCAAGACAGGAGAGGGCCCAATGAGCAGTTCTTC

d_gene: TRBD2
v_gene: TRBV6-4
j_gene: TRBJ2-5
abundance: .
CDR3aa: CASSVSGLAGIETQYF
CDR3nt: TGTGCCAGCAGTGTCTCGGGACTAGCGGGAATAGAGACCCAGTACTTC

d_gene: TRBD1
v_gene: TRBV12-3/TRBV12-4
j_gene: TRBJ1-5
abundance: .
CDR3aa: CASRTGVRPQHF
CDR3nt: TGTGCCAGCCGGACAGGAGTGCGGCCCCAGCATTTT

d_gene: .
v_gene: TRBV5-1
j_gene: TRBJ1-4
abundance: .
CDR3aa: CASSQFTGMSPNEKLFF
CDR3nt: TGCGCCAGCAGCCAATTCACGGGGATGTCACCTAATGAAAAACTGTTTTTT

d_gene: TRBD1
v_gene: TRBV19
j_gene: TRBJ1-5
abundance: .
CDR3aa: CASSIVPTGYQPQHF
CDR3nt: TGTGCCAGTAGTATAGTCCCGACAGGGTATCAGCCCCAGCATTTT

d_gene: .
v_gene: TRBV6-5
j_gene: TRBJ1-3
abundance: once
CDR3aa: CASKAGIASGNTIYF
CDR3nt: TGTGCCAGCAAAGCGGGAATCGCTTCGGGAAACACCATATATTTT

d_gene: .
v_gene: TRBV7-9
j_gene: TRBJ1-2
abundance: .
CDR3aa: CASSLQDYGYTF
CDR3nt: TGTGCCAGCAGCTTACAGGACTATGGCTACACCTTC

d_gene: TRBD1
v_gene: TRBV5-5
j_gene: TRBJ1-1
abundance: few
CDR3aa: CASSLVNLGTGDTEAFF
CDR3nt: TGTGCCAGCAGCTTGGTCAACCTCGGGACAGGGGACACTGAAGCTTTCTTT

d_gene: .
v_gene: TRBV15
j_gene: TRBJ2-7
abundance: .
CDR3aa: CATSRSDSYEQYF
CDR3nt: TGTGCCACCAGCAGGTCCGACAGCTACGAGCAGTACTTC

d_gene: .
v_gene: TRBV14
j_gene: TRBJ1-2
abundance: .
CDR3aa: CASSQDLLGYGYTF
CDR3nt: TGTGCCAGCAGCCAAGATTTACTCGGCTATGGCTACACCTTC

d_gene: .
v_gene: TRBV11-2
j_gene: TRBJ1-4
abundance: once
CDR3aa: CASSDGTYKEKLFF
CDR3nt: TGTGCCAGCAGCGATGGGACATATAAAGAAAAACTGTTTTTT

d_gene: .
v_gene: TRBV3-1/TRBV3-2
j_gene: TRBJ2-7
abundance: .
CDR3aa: CASSQGAVSSYEQYF
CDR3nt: TGTGCCAGCAGCCAAGGGGCAGTTAGCTCCTACGAGCAGTACTTC

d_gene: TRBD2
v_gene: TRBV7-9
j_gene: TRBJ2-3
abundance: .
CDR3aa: CASSLRLAGTQYF
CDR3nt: TGTGCCAGCAGCTTGAGACTAGCCGGTACGCAGTATTTT

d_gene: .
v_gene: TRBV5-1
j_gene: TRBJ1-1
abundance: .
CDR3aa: CASSGGLNTEAFF
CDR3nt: TGCGCCAGCAGCGGGGGCCTGAACACTGAAGCTTTCTTT

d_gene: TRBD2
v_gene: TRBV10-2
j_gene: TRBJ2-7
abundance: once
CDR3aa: CASSESIGSSGLYEQYF
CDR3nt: TGCGCCAGCAGTGAGTCGATAGGGTCTAGCGGACTCTACGAGCAGTACTTC

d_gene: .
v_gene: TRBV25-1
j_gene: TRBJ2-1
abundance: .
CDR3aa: CASSQSSTVNNEQFF
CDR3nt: TGTGCCAGCAGTCAGTCTTCGACAGTTAATAATGAGCAGTTCTTC

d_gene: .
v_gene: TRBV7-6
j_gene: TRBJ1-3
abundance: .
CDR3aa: CASSLGAPAVSSGNTIYF
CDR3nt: TGTGCCAGCAGCTTAGGGGCCCCTGCAGTGAGCTCTGGAAACACCATATATTTT